The 25 T cell receptor beta chains below all came from one sample that was sequenced in a study of T cell clonality in common variable immunodeficiency. The table came from immunoSEQ multiplex PCR; TCRdb's copy has only in-frame clones and leaves some out. The sample holds under 35,000 clones, and no clone turns up only once. Source material: peripheral blood mononuclear cells. All receptors derive from a person aged 18 to 75 in good health.

This clone was counted many times. The read ends 3 residues early relative to the CDR3; the germline J gene fills the gap. The chain employs TRBV5-4 and TRBJ1-4; 8 nucleotides agree with TRBD1. With 2 bases clipped from V and 6 bases from J, the junction kept 3 bases outside the gene matches. This CDR3 contains 14 residues. CDR1 is SGHNT, CDR2 YYREEE, per germline (reference sequence). The CDR3 spells CASSFNRGDEKLFF. The sequenced CDR3 bases are TGTGCCAGCAGCTTTAACAGGGGGGATGAAAAA.

This clone occurred many times. The CDR3 end is not reached by the read, which stops 3 residues before it; the germline J gene fills it in. The V and J genes are TRBV6-2 or TRBV6-3 and TRBJ2-1; D remains ambiguous. The V and J ends lost 5 bases and 6 bases respectively, with 14 bases between them. This CDR3 comprises 14 residues. Germline assignment: CDR1 MNHEY and CDR2 SVGEGT. CDR3 amino acids: CASSLRWSRNEQFF. The DNA read from the CDR3 is TGTGCCAGCAGTCTGCGTTGGTCTCGCAATGAG.

In regard to this clone: A much larger clone lies a single base off, so this may be a read error. The CDR3 goes on 3 residues after the read ends, and that part is filled in from the germline J gene. The chain joins TRBV18 to TRBJ2-3; 10 bases match TRBD2. Germline V gives CDR1 KGHSH, CDR2 LQKENI. The CDR3 length is 16 residues. CDR3 bases read: TGTGCCAGCTCACCAGAGCTAGCGGGAGTTCTGGAGACG. Translated, it gives CASSPELAGVLET. The full CDR3 is CASSPELAGVLETQYF.

In its sample, this clone was seen many times. CDR3 DNA, as far as it was read: TGTGCCAGCAGTGAAGCGACAGGGTCTAACTATGGC. Translation: CASSEATGSNYG. The whole CDR3 region reads CASSEATGSNYGYTF. The chain uses TRBV6-1 and TRBJ1-2, with TRBD1 identical over 7 bases. The sequenced fragment ends 3 residues before the CDR3 boundary, so the rest is inferred from the germline J gene. Per the germline V gene, CDR1 is MNHNS and CDR2 is SASEGT. CDR3 length: 15 amino acids. V was clipped by 0 bases and J by 0 bases; unmatched bases: 1.

This clone has at least ten counts. The covered CDR3 bases are TGTGCCAGCAGCCCTACCTACAGGGAACCC. This codes for CASSPTYREP. The complete CDR3 protein is CASSPTYREPLHF. The chain uses TRBV7-2 and TRBJ1-6, with D possibly TRBD1 on 6 matching bases. With the read ending 3 residues before the CDR3 end, the germline J gene is used to fill in that end. Germline CDR1 reads SGHTA; CDR2 reads FQGNSA. Between the trimmed V and J ends, which lost 5 bases and 12 bases, there was a span of 14 bases. This CDR3 is 13 amino acids long.

In this sample, this clone turned up many times. With the read ending 3 residues before the CDR3 end, the germline J gene is used to fill in that end. The rearrangement uses TRBV12-3 or TRBV12-4 and TRBJ2-1, with 10 bases lining up with TRBD1. CDR3 size: 16 residues. The V gene end was trimmed by 5 bases and the J gene end by 4 bases; junction bases not matched to a gene: 8. The sequenced part of the CDR3 DNA is TGTGCCAGCAGTCCCCGGACAGGGGGGGAGTACAATGAG. Translated, it gives CASSPRTGGEYNE. The entire CDR3 reads CASSPRTGGEYNEQFF.

This clone was observed a handful of times. The read halts 3 residues ahead of the CDR3 end, with the missing end drawn from the germline J gene. The chain is built from TRBV20-1 and TRBJ1-2, with 7 bases that match TRBD1. V lost 5 bases, J lost 4 bases, and 7 bases stayed unmatched. This CDR3 contains 13 residues. Per germline, CDR1 DFQATT and CDR2 SNEGSKA (reference sequence). Incomplete CDR3 DNA: TGCAGTGCTCTGGTCCAGGGGGTCTATGGC. Amino acids: CSALVQGVYG. The whole CDR3 sequence is CSALVQGVYGYTF.

This clone was observed many times. The missing CDR3 end, 3 residues past where the read stops, is filled in from the germline J gene. The rearrangement uses TRBV7-2 and TRBJ2-7; 7 bases line up with TRBD2. Trimming took 2 bases from V and 4 from J; bases not matched to a gene: 5. Germline lookup yields CDR1 SGHTA and CDR2 FQGNSA. The CDR3 has 14 amino acids. The covered CDR3 bases are TGTGCCAGCAGCTTACTTAGGGGACTATACGAG. It is translated as CASSLLRGLYE. The whole CDR3 sequence reads CASSLLRGLYEQYF.

This clone was observed at least ten times. The read ends 3 residues early relative to the CDR3; the germline J gene fills the gap. This chain uses TRBV28 with TRBJ2-2; no definite D call. Germline assignment: CDR1 MDHEN and CDR2 SYDVKM. V gave up 4 bases and J gave up 4 bases, with 4 bases separating them. CDR3 size: 12 residues. The covered CDR3 bases are TGTGCCAGCAGTTCCCTCACCGGGGAG. This gives the protein CASSSLTGE. The whole CDR3 reads CASSSLTGELFF.

This clone occurred many times. The sequenced fragment ends 3 residues before the CDR3 boundary, so the rest is inferred from the germline J gene. The gene calls are TRBV5-1 and TRBJ2-5; 12 positions agree with TRBD2. The CDR3 loop spans 15 amino acids. V was pared by 0 bases and J by 5 bases, with 2 bases of the junction left unmatched. Germline-derived CDR1 and CDR2 are SGHRS and YFSETQ. The DNA read from the CDR3 is TGCGCCAGCAGCTTGGGCCTAGCGGGGGGGGAGACC. Encoded protein: CASSLGLAGGET. The CDR3 reads in full as CASSLGLAGGETQYF. The full variable domain, rest sourced from reference TRBV5-1 and TRBJ2-5, is KAGVTQTPRYLIKTRGQQVTLSCSPISGHRSVSWYQQTPGQGLQFLFEYFSETQRNKGNFPGRFSGRQFSNSRSEMNVSTLELGDSALYLCASSLGLAGGETQYFGPGTRLLVL.

This clone was counted at least ten times. The CDR3 extends 3 residues past the end of the read, so its final part is completed from the germline J gene. The chain uses TRBV5-1 and TRBJ1-4; 7 nucleotides line up with TRBD1. Losses at the gene ends were 4 bases for V and 3 bases for J; bases not matched to a gene: 6. Germline CDR1 and CDR2: SGHRS and YFSETQ. The CDR3 is made up of 15 amino acids. The CDR3 reads CASSPGGSPNEKLFF. The CDR3 bases that were read are TGCGCCAGCAGCCCAGGGGGGTCCCCTAATGAAAAA.

At least ten counts were recorded for this clone. The CDR3 end falls 3 residues outside the read, so it is completed with the germline J gene. The V and J genes are TRBV4-1 and TRBJ2-1, with 9 bases fitting TRBD2. CDR3 length: 17 residues. Trimming took 0 bases from V and 2 from J; bases not matched to a gene: 5. Germline assignment: CDR1 MGHRA and CDR2 YSYEKL. CDR3 protein: CASSQESQREAYNEQFF. Incomplete CDR3 DNA: TGCGCCAGCAGCCAAGAGAGCCAGCGGGAGGCCTACAATGAG.

This clone was observed at least ten times. The read finishes 3 residues shy of the CDR3 end, and the germline J gene is used to complete it. The J gene is TRBJ2-3, the V gene TRBV20-1; D perhaps matches TRBD1 (5 bases). Trimming cost V 5 bases and J 5 bases, with 14 bases left between them. This CDR3 is built from 13 residues. The V gene's germline CDR1 is DFQATT and CDR2 SNEGSKA (reference sequence). The CDR3 sequence: CSAPFGQGDTQYF. The DNA read from the CDR3 is TGCAGTGCTCCCTTTGGGCAGGGAGATACG.

This clone has ten or more counts. With the read ending 3 residues before the CDR3 end, the germline J gene is used to fill in that end. The J gene is TRBJ1-2, the V gene TRBV7-9; 12 bases align to TRBD1. With V trimmed by 5 bases and J by 7 bases, 8 bases remained unmatched. Germline V gene lookup returns CDR1 SEHNR and CDR2 FQNEAQ (reference sequence). The CDR3 consists of 15 residues. CDR3: CASSPVGQGASGYTF. CDR3 DNA (partial): TGTGCCAGCAGCCCGGTGGGACAGGGGGCCAGTGGC.

This clone was seen ten or more times. With the read ending 3 residues before the CDR3 end, the germline J gene is used to fill in that end. The rearrangement joins TRBV23-1 to TRBJ2-4; weak D call: TRBD1 (6 bases). TRBV23-1 is sorted into the ORF group, with uncertain function. The V gene lost 3 bases and the J gene lost 1 base, with 19 bases spanning the gap. The CDR3 has 18 residues. The sequenced CDR3 bases are TGCGCCAGCAGTCACACTCGGGACACGCAGGATGCCAAAAACATT. Residues: CASSHTRDTQDAKNI. The whole CDR3 sequence reads CASSHTRDTQDAKNIQYF.

This clone was seen repeatedly, ten times or more. The CDR3 goes on 3 residues after the read ends, and that part is filled in from the germline J gene. The chain is built from TRBV7-8 and TRBJ2-7; no firm D call. V was shortened by 5 bases and J by 1 base, with 21 bases between the two germline ends. Germline V lookup: CDR1 SGHVS, CDR2 FQNEAQ. There are 17 residues in the CDR3. The chain's CDR3 is CASSVPPNLGASYEQYF. The CDR3 bases that were read are TGTGCCAGCAGCGTACCACCCAACTTGGGCGCATCCTACGAG.

This clone has more than one count but fewer than ten. The read ends 3 residues before the CDR3 terminus; that terminus is restored from the germline J gene. The rearrangement joins TRBV11-2 to TRBJ2-3; tentative D call: TRBD1 (5 bases). Germline V gene lookup returns CDR1 SGHAT and CDR2 FQNNGV. The CDR3 extends over 14 amino acids. CDR3 DNA, as far as it was read: TGTGCCAGCAGCTTAGGCAGGGCGCAAGAGACG. This encodes CASSLGRAQET. The entire CDR3 reads CASSLGRAQETQYF. Full variable domain (missing parts from reference TRBV11-2 and TRBJ2-3): EAGVAQSPRYKIIEKRQSVAFWCNPISGHATLYWYQQILGQGPKLLIQFQNNGVVDDSQLPKDRFSAERLKGVDSTLKIQPAKLEDSAVYLCASSLGRAQETQYFGPGTRLTVL.

This clone occurred many times. With the read ending 3 residues before the CDR3 end, the germline J gene is used to fill in that end. The chain combines TRBV10-3 with TRBJ1-5; 8 bases map to TRBD1. Germline V gene data show CDR1 as ENHRY and CDR2 as SYGVKD. This CDR3 is 17 amino acids long. V trimming: 3 bases; J trimming: 0 bases; junction bases outside the gene matches: 7. The CDR3 DNA, read in part, is TGTGCCATCAGTGACCCGGACAGGGCGGATAGCAATCAGCCC. It specifies CAISDPDRADSNQP. The CDR3, in full, reads CAISDPDRADSNQPQHF.

This clone was observed many times. The read gets to within 3 residues of the CDR3 end, and the germline J gene fills in the rest. The chain carries TRBV7-2 and TRBJ1-4; D gene unclear. The CDR3 is made up of 14 amino acids. Germline lookup yields CDR1 SGHTA and CDR2 FQGNSA. The V and J ends lost 6 bases and 7 bases respectively, with 15 bases between them. The DNA read from the CDR3 is TGTGCCAGCAGTCCCAGTGTTTATGGTGAAAAA. Its translation is CASSPSVYGEK. The whole CDR3 reads CASSPSVYGEKLFF.

This clone was recorded at least ten times. Read sequence stops 3 residues before the CDR3 end, and the germline J gene provides the missing end. This sequence joins TRBV30 and TRBJ1-1; unclear D gene. The CDR3 has 14 residues. Germline lookup yields CDR1 GTSNPN and CDR2 SVGIG (reference sequence). Between the trimmed V and J ends, which lost 3 bases and 1 base, there was a span of 12 bases. CDR3 in amino acids: CAWSWAEENTEAFF. The CDR3 DNA, read in part, is TGTGCCTGGAGCTGGGCAGAGGAGAACACTGAA.

In its sample, this clone was seen many times. The read terminates 3 residues ahead of where the CDR3 ends, so the germline J gene completes it. The genes are TRBV4-1 and TRBJ2-7, with TRBD1 matching 7 bases. V lost 1 base, J lost 4 bases, and 10 bases stayed unmatched. CDR1 is MGHRA and CDR2 is YSYEKL in the germline V gene. CDR3 length equals 16 residues. CDR3 bases read: TGCGCCAGCAGCCAAGTGGTGGGACAGAGTGGTTACGAG. It specifies CASSQVVGQSGYE. The entire CDR3 sequence reads CASSQVVGQSGYEQYF.

This clone appeared many times. Coverage ceases 3 residues before the CDR3 finishes, and the germline J gene fills in the end. The chain employs TRBV20-1 and TRBJ2-5, with 7 bases aligning to TRBD1. V lost 7 bases and J lost 1; bases outside the gene matches: 3. The germline gives CDR1 DFQATT, CDR2 SNEGSKA (reference sequence). CDR3 length: 12 residues. CDR3 region: CSGDRPQETQYF. The covered CDR3 bases are TGCAGTGGGGACAGACCCCAAGAGACC.

This clone was detected ten times or more. The read finishes 3 residues shy of the CDR3 end, and the germline J gene is used to complete it. This chain connects TRBV10-2 to TRBJ1-6; a possible D gene is TRBD1 (6 bases). Germline CDR1 WSHSY, CDR2 SAAADI. The CDR3 consists of 17 residues. V was trimmed by 2 bases and J by 3 bases, leaving 14 bases between them. CDR3: CASSEEQGDLYNSPLHF. The sequenced CDR3 bases are TGCGCCAGCAGTGAGGAACAGGGAGACCTCTATAATTCACCC.

In this sample, this clone turned up a few times. The read terminates 3 residues before the CDR3 end, so the remaining end is supplied by the germline J gene. The chain employs TRBV6-4 and TRBJ2-1; 13 nucleotides line up with TRBD2. Trimming took 2 bases from V and 4 from J; bases not matched to a gene: 11. The CDR3 has 19 amino acids. The germline V gene encodes CDR1 MRHNA and CDR2 SNTAGT. This CDR3 is CASSDPGLAGEREYNEQFF. The sequenced part of the CDR3 DNA is TGTGCCAGCAGTGACCCTGGACTAGCGGGAGAAAGGGAATACAATGAG.

This clone was seen at least ten times. The read ends 3 residues early relative to the CDR3; the germline J gene fills the gap. The chain couples TRBV2 to TRBJ2-5; TRBD2 matches at 7 bases. The CDR3 extends over 15 amino acids. Per the germline V gene, CDR1 is SNHLY and CDR2 is FYNNEI. V lost 4 bases to trimming and J lost 1 base; unmatched junction nucleotides: 6. The CDR3 DNA, read in part, is TGTGCCAGCAGTGTTAACGGGGGGTTCCAAGAGACC. This sequence encodes CASSVNGGFQET. The CDR3 as a whole reads CASSVNGGFQETQYF.